The rows below give T cell receptor beta chains drawn from one sample of a study of shared clonotypes between healthy human individuals. The data were produced by immunoSEQ multiplex PCR, yet TCRdb's version contains in-frame clones alone and is incomplete. The sample lists hundreds of thousands of clones, 96% occurring once. Sequenced sample: memory CD8+ T cells sorted from blood. The receptors shown here come from a man aged 25-45 years in good health. Both conserved end residues are part of each CDR3. The D gene is left open where the match is weak. Not every row has a clone size; where given, it reads once, few, many or a size class.

d_gene: TRBD1; j_gene: TRBJ2-3; v_gene: TRBV5-1; abundance: -; CDR3aa: CASSSTGVRTDTQYF; CDR3nt: TGCGCCAGCAGCTCAACAGGGGTCCGGACAGATACGCAGTATTTT
d_gene: -; j_gene: TRBJ2-2; v_gene: TRBV6-6; abundance: -; CDR3aa: CASRPAPETRELFF; CDR3nt: TGTGCCAGCAGACCCGCCCCCGAGACCCGGGAGCTGTTTTTT
d_gene: -; j_gene: TRBJ2-6; v_gene: TRBV6-1; abundance: once; CDR3aa: CASDNSGANVLTF; CDR3nt: TGTGCCAGCGACAACTCTGGGGCCAACGTCCTGACTTTC
d_gene: -; j_gene: TRBJ2-1; v_gene: TRBV9; abundance: -; CDR3aa: CASSVAGGGSYNEQFF; CDR3nt: TGTGCCAGCAGCGTAGCTGGTGGGGGCTCCTACAATGAGCAGTTCTTC
d_gene: TRBD1; j_gene: TRBJ2-7; v_gene: TRBV6-6; abundance: -; CDR3aa: CASSYTGTGEQYF; CDR3nt: TGTGCCAGCAGTTATACCGGGACAGGCGAGCAGTACTTC
d_gene: TRBD1; j_gene: TRBJ2-5; v_gene: TRBV6-1; abundance: -; CDR3aa: CASSEWDRGHETQYF; CDR3nt: TGTGCCAGCAGTGAATGGGACAGGGGGCATGAGACCCAGTACTTC
d_gene: -; j_gene: TRBJ2-7; v_gene: TRBV18; abundance: -; CDR3aa: CASSPGDEQYF; CDR3nt: TGTGCCAGCTCACCAGGGGACGAGCAGTACTTC
d_gene: TRBD2; j_gene: TRBJ2-4; v_gene: TRBV19; abundance: -; CDR3aa: CASSIGLAGTKNIQYF; CDR3nt: TGTGCCAGTAGTATAGGACTAGCGGGAACCAAAAACATTCAGTACTTC
d_gene: -; j_gene: TRBJ2-2; v_gene: TRBV5-6; abundance: -; CDR3aa: CASSFYPVGELFF; CDR3nt: TGTGCCAGCAGCTTTTACCCTGTAGGGGAGCTGTTTTTT
d_gene: -; j_gene: TRBJ1-2; v_gene: TRBV13; abundance: -; CDR3aa: CASSATSWDYGYTF; CDR3nt: TGTGCCAGCAGCGCAACATCGTGGGACTATGGCTACACCTTC
d_gene: TRBD2; j_gene: TRBJ2-1; v_gene: TRBV7-9; abundance: once; CDR3aa: CASSQTRGRVGHEQFF; CDR3nt: TGTGCCAGCAGCCAGACTCGCGGGAGGGTGGGTCATGAGCAGTTCTTC
d_gene: -; j_gene: TRBJ2-3; v_gene: TRBV11-3; abundance: once; CDR3aa: CASSLSPSADTQYF; CDR3nt: TGTGCCAGCAGCCTATCCCCTAGTGCCGATACGCAGTATTTT
d_gene: -; j_gene: TRBJ2-1; v_gene: TRBV4-2; abundance: few; CDR3aa: CASSQDVELVYNEQFF; CDR3nt: TGTGCCAGCAGCCAAGACGTGGAACTCGTTTACAATGAGCAGTTCTTC
d_gene: -; j_gene: TRBJ2-7; v_gene: TRBV4-2; abundance: once; CDR3aa: CASSPLEAGTQTYEQYF; CDR3nt: TGTGCCAGCAGCCCCCTAGAGGCGGGGACTCAAACCTACGAGCAGTACTTC
d_gene: TRBD1; j_gene: TRBJ1-2; v_gene: TRBV7-9; abundance: -; CDR3aa: CASSIPGQDHYGYTF; CDR3nt: TGTGCCAGCAGCATACCGGGACAGGACCACTATGGCTACACCTTC
d_gene: -; j_gene: TRBJ2-3; v_gene: TRBV19; abundance: -; CDR3aa: CASTSTDTQYF; CDR3nt: TGTGCCAGTACTAGCACAGATACGCAGTATTTT
d_gene: -; j_gene: TRBJ1-5; v_gene: TRBV4-2; abundance: once; CDR3aa: CASSQDNSGGQPQHF; CDR3nt: TGTGCCAGCAGCCAAGACAACTCGGGAGGTCAGCCCCAGCATTTT
d_gene: -; j_gene: TRBJ1-2; v_gene: TRBV6-1; abundance: -; CDR3aa: CASKDGAYGYTF; CDR3nt: TGTGCCAGCAAAGACGGAGCCTATGGCTACACCTTC
d_gene: TRBD1; j_gene: TRBJ2-3; v_gene: TRBV5-8; abundance: -; CDR3aa: CASSLWTGITDTQYF; CDR3nt: TGTGCCAGCAGCTTGTGGACAGGGATCACAGATACGCAGTATTTT
d_gene: -; j_gene: TRBJ2-7; v_gene: TRBV5-1; abundance: -; CDR3aa: CASNDPGNSYEQYF; CDR3nt: TGCGCCAGCAACGACCCGGGCAACTCCTACGAGCAGTACTTC
d_gene: -; j_gene: TRBJ2-3; v_gene: TRBV25-1; abundance: -; CDR3aa: CASSEFSSGLRFTDTQYF; CDR3nt: TGTGCCAGCAGTGAATTTAGTAGCGGACTGCGATTCACAGATACGCAGTATTTT
d_gene: -; j_gene: TRBJ2-7; v_gene: TRBV18; abundance: -; CDR3aa: CASSLSAGAVGYEQYF; CDR3nt: TGTGCCAGCTCACTATCCGCAGGGGCGGTGGGGTACGAGCAGTACTTC
d_gene: TRBD2; j_gene: TRBJ2-7; v_gene: TRBV19; abundance: once; CDR3aa: CASSKSGSYEQYF; CDR3nt: TGTGCCAGTAGTAAAAGCGGGAGTTACGAGCAGTACTTC
d_gene: -; j_gene: TRBJ2-7; v_gene: TRBV5-1; abundance: -; CDR3aa: CASSLGRTAYEQYF; CDR3nt: TGCGCCAGCAGCTTGGGACGCACGGCCTACGAGCAGTACTTC
d_gene: TRBD2; j_gene: TRBJ2-1; v_gene: TRBV7-9; abundance: -; CDR3aa: CASSLGTSNEQFF; CDR3nt: TGTGCCAGCAGCTTAGGGACTAGCAATGAGCAGTTCTTC
d_gene: TRBD2; j_gene: TRBJ2-7; v_gene: TRBV28; abundance: -; CDR3aa: CASRLAGFYEQYF; CDR3nt: TGTGCCAGTAGACTAGCGGGATTCTACGAGCAGTACTTC
d_gene: -; j_gene: TRBJ2-5; v_gene: TRBV5-4; abundance: -; CDR3aa: CASSARHRGEAERETQYF; CDR3nt: TGTGCCAGCAGCGCTAGGCACCGGGGTGAGGCTGAACGGGAGACCCAGTACTTC
d_gene: -; j_gene: TRBJ2-2; v_gene: TRBV6-5; abundance: -; CDR3aa: CATTGPLHTGELFF; CDR3nt: TGTGCCACTACGGGACCGCTACACACCGGGGAGCTGTTTTTT
d_gene: TRBD2; j_gene: TRBJ2-3; v_gene: TRBV11-2; abundance: -; CDR3aa: CASNAGGPSSDTQYF; CDR3nt: TGTGCCAGCAACGCGGGAGGGCCATCCTCAGATACGCAGTATTTT
d_gene: TRBD1; j_gene: TRBJ1-4; v_gene: TRBV28; abundance: -; CDR3aa: CASSLAGGNEKLFF; CDR3nt: TGTGCCAGCAGTTTGGCAGGGGGCAATGAAAAACTGTTTTTT